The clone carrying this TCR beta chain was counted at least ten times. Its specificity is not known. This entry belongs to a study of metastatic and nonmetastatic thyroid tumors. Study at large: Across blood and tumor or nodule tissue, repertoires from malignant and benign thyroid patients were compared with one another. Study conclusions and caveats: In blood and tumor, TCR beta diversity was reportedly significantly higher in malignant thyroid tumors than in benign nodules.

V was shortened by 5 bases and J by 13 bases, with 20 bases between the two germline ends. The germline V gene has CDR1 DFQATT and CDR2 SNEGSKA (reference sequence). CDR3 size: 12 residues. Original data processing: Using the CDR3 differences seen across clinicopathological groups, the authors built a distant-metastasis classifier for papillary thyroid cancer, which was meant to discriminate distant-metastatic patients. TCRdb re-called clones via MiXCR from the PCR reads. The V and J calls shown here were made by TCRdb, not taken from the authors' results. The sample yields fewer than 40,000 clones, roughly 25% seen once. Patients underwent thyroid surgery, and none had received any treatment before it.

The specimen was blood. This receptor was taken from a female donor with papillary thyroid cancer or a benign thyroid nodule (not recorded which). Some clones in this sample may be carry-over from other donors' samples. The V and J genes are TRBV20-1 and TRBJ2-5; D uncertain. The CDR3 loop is CSASLHDWNTYF. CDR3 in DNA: TGCAGTGCTTCACTCCACGACTGGAATACGTACTTC.